Listed below are T cell receptor beta chains from one sample, sequenced in a study of control samples from healthy donors and cancer patients. Assay: immunoSEQ multiplex PCR; the TCRdb copy retains only in-frame clones and omits some. This sample yields 200,000 to 250,000 clones, of which over 90% are seen a single time; roughly 1.6% belongs to the top ten. The sample comprised blood. These receptors all come from a man aged 50 to 60 in good health. Each CDR3 is given with its conserved first and last residue. The order of the fields is J gene, V gene, D gene, clone size, CDR3 DNA, CDR3 protein. A D gene is named only where the DNA matches it firmly. Expanded clones get a size class; other rows say once, few or many, or leave the size out.

>TRBJ2-7|TRBV7-2|TRBD1|NA
TGTGCCAGCAGCTTAGCAGGACAGGGGTCCTACTACGAGCAGTACTTC
CASSLAGQGSYYEQYF
>TRBJ1-1|TRBV3-1/TRBV3-2|NA|NA
TGTGCCAGCAGCCAAGGTGGGGACACTGAAGCTTTCTTT
CASSQGGDTEAFF
>TRBJ1-1|TRBV4-1|NA|NA
TGCGCCAGCAGCCACCTCTTGGGGCGCCCTGAAGCTTTCTTT
CASSHLLGRPEAFF
>TRBJ2-1|TRBV13|TRBD2|NA
TGTGCCAGCAGCCCCGGGACTAGCGGGGCGACGAGCTCCTACAATGAGCAGTTCTTC
CASSPGTSGATSSYNEQFF
>TRBJ1-1|TRBV6-5|TRBD1|NA
TGTGCCAGCGACGCAGGGGGTGAAGCTTTCTTT
CASDAGGEAFF
>TRBJ1-1|TRBV5-1|NA|NA
TGCGCCAGCAGCGCCGCCCAGGGTCAAGGCACTGAAGCTTTCTTT
CASSAAQGQGTEAFF
>TRBJ2-3|TRBV20-1|NA|NA
TGCAGTGCTAGTTTGACCGTATTGGATACGCAGTATTTT
CSASLTVLDTQYF
>TRBJ1-5|TRBV15|NA|NA
TGTGCCACCAGCAGAGAAGACATTCAGCCCCAGCATTTT
CATSREDIQPQHF
>TRBJ1-6|TRBV6-2/TRBV6-3|NA|few
TGTGCCAGCAGTTCGACCCCCTTTAATTCACCCCTCCACTTT
CASSSTPFNSPLHF
>TRBJ2-2|TRBV3-1/TRBV3-2|NA|NA
TGTGCCAGCAGCCAAGAAGACTACCTCCCAGGGGCCGGGGAGCTGTTTTTT
CASSQEDYLPGAGELFF
>TRBJ1-2|TRBV19|TRBD1|NA
TGTGCCAGTAGTATTAGCCCCGGGGTTGCCTCCGGGACAGTCTATGGCTACACCTTC
CASSISPGVASGTVYGYTF
>TRBJ1-5|TRBV19|TRBD1|NA
TGTGCCAGTAGTATATCCGGGACAGGGGTCAATCAGCCCCAGCATTTT
CASSISGTGVNQPQHF
>TRBJ1-5|TRBV2|NA|NA
TGTGCCAGCAGTGCTTATGGGGAAGGAGTGGGACCCCAGCATTTT
CASSAYGEGVGPQHF
>TRBJ1-2|TRBV18|NA|NA
TGTGCCAGCTCACAGACAGAGAACTATGGCTACACCTTC
CASSQTENYGYTF
>TRBJ1-1|TRBV5-1|NA|NA
TGCGCCAGCAGCTTGGCCCCCGGGACCGATCACACTGAAGCTTTCTTT
CASSLAPGTDHTEAFF
>TRBJ1-4|TRBV7-9|TRBD1|NA
TGTGCCAGCAGCGCAACAGGGGGTTGGGAAAAACTGTTTTTT
CASSATGGWEKLFF
>TRBJ1-5|TRBV28|NA|NA
TGTGCCAGCAGTAGGCGGCCTCAGCCCCAGCATTTT
CASSRRPQPQHF
>TRBJ2-7|TRBV19|TRBD1|NA
TGTGCCAGTAGTTACTCCGGGACAGGAAAATACGAGCAGTACTTC
CASSYSGTGKYEQYF
>TRBJ1-1|TRBV4-1|NA|NA
TGCGCCAGCAGCCAAGGGAACAGACCTACTGAAGCTTTCTTT
CASSQGNRPTEAFF
>TRBJ1-1|TRBV21-1|NA|NA
TGTGCCAGCAGCCCCAGGGGGGGGCCAGGGAACACTGAAGCTTTCTTT
CASSPRGGPGNTEAFF
>TRBJ2-7|TRBV28|TRBD1|NA
TGTGCCAGCAGTTTACCAGTGACAGGGCTGGAAGAGCAGTACTTC
CASSLPVTGLEEQYF
>TRBJ1-6|TRBV19|NA|NA
TGTGCCAGTAGTCTCGGGAATGGGGGTTCACCCCTCCACTTT
CASSLGNGGSPLHF
>TRBJ2-2|TRBV5-1|NA|NA
TGCGCCAGCAGCGGGACTGCATCGAACACCGGGGAGCTGTTTTTT
CASSGTASNTGELFF
>TRBJ1-5|TRBV10-3|TRBD1|NA
TGTGCCATCAGTGAGGACAGGGAGGGAAATCAGCCCCAGCATTTT
CAISEDREGNQPQHF
>TRBJ1-4|TRBV4-1|NA|NA
TGCGCCAGCAGCCAAGATTTGGGGCGCGGTGAAAAACTGTTTTTT
CASSQDLGRGEKLFF
>TRBJ1-1|TRBV2|TRBD1|NA
TGTGCCAGCAGCGGACAGGACACTGAAGCTTTCTTT
CASSGQDTEAFF
>TRBJ1-1|TRBV6-2/TRBV6-3|NA|NA
TGTGCCAGCAGTGACAGCCACACTGAAGCTTTCTTT
CASSDSHTEAFF
>TRBJ1-1|TRBV4-1|NA|few
TGCGCCAGCAGCAGGACAGCCAACACTGAAGCTTTCTTT
CASSRTANTEAFF
>TRBJ1-4|TRBV5-1|TRBD1|NA
TGCGCCAGCGGCGACAGGGTAGATGAAAAACTGTTTTTT
CASGDRVDEKLFF
>TRBJ2-1|TRBV6-5|NA|NA
TGTGCCAGCAGTTACTCGAAATCAAAGAGAGAGCAGTTCTTC
CASSYSKSKREQFF
>TRBJ1-1|TRBV6-5|NA|NA
TGTGCCAGCAGCCCCAACAGGGATAATGAAGCTTTCTTT
CASSPNRDNEAFF
>TRBJ1-1|TRBV6-5|NA|NA
TGTGCCAGCAGGGTGGACCCGAAAGCTTTCTTT
CASRVDPKAFF
>TRBJ1-2|TRBV11-1|NA|NA
TGTGCCAGCAGCTTAAATCGGCAGGGGTTCTATGGCTACACCTTC
CASSLNRQGFYGYTF
>TRBJ1-5|TRBV5-1|NA|NA
TGCGCCAGCAGCTTGGAACCTAATCAGCCCCAGCATTTT
CASSLEPNQPQHF
>TRBJ1-2|TRBV21-1|NA|NA
TGTGCCAGCAGCAAAGGTAGGAGTGGCTACACCTTC
CASSKGRSGYTF
>TRBJ1-2|TRBV28|NA|NA
TGTGCCAGCAGTTTACCCGACAGGTCCGGCTACACCTTC
CASSLPDRSGYTF